The 8 T cell receptor beta chains below all came from one sample that was sequenced in a study of cytomegalovirus exposure and HLA in healthy donors. 13 Jbeta primers and 60 Vbeta primers were used for the PCR. Generated by immunoSEQ multiplex PCR, the TCRdb table keeps only in-frame clones and is missing some. The sample records hundreds of thousands of clones, approximately 82% being singletons. The sequenced material came from PBMCs. The receptors originated from a man between 18 and 35 years old in good health and CMV-seronegative.

V is TRBV9 and J is TRBJ2-3; D gene unclear. The CDR3 length is 14 residues. Germline assignment: CDR1 SGDLS and CDR2 YYNGEE. V lost 0 bases to trimming and J lost 3 bases, with 8 bases between them. The CDR3 here is CASSVDARTDTQYF. The DNA of the CDR3 is TGTGCCAGCAGCGTAGATGCCCGGACAGATACGCAGTATTTT.

CDR3 sequence reads: CASSEARLGGREQFF. The CDR3 coding sequence is TGTGCCAGCAGTGAAGCCAGGCTGGGGGGGAGGGAGCAGTTCTTC. V gene TRBV6-1 combines with J gene TRBJ2-1, with 7 bases lining up with TRBD2. Germline assignment: CDR1 MNHNS and CDR2 SASEGT. The CDR3 is 15 amino acids. Losses at the gene ends were 0 bases for V and 10 bases for J; bases not matched to a gene: 9.

This sequence joins TRBV6-1 and TRBJ2-2, with 9 bases fitting TRBD1. The germline V gene encodes CDR1 MNHNS and CDR2 SASEGT. This CDR3 is built from 16 residues. Germline trimming cut 2 bases from V and 1 base from J; bases unmatched to any gene: 2. The DNA for the CDR3 is TGTGCCAGCAGTGAAAAGGACAGGGGGAACACCGGGGAGCTGTTTTTT. Amino acids: CASSEKDRGNTGELFF.

The V call is TRBV5-1, the J call TRBJ2-7; 9 nucleotides agree with TRBD1. Per the germline V gene, CDR1 is SGHRS and CDR2 is YFSETQ. This CDR3 is built from 14 residues. The ends lost 8 bases at V and 6 bases at J; junction bases unmatched: 12. The CDR3 sequence is CASQKPGQGPEQYF. Written as DNA, the CDR3 is TGCGCCAGTCAAAAACCGGGACAGGGTCCCGAGCAGTACTTC.

The chain uses TRBV7-6 and TRBJ1-4; TRBD1 is a possible D gene (6 bases). This CDR3 comprises 15 residues. Germline-derived CDR1 and CDR2 are SGHVS and FNYEAQ. V was pared by 1 base and J by 7 bases, with 13 bases between. CDR3 loop: CASSLGGPESEKLFF. CDR3 coding DNA: TGTGCCAGCAGCTTAGGGGGGCCTGAGAGTGAAAAACTGTTTTTT.

The chain is built from TRBV7-3 and TRBJ1-1, with 9 bases that match TRBD1. Looked up from germline, CDR1 is SGHTA and CDR2 is FQGTGA. The CDR3 has 15 amino acids. The ends lost 5 bases at V and 3 bases at J; junction bases unmatched: 7. The CDR3 sequence is CASSATRDRDTEAFF. CDR3 in DNA: TGTGCCAGCAGCGCAACCCGGGACAGGGACACTGAAGCTTTCTTT.

The CDR3 here is CASSSSGTGEVYTF. The CDR3 bases are TGTGCCAGCAGTTCTTCCGGGACAGGGGAAGTGTACACCTTC. The chain is built from TRBV28 and TRBJ1-2, with 10 nucleotides matching TRBD1. The ends lost 4 bases at V and 11 bases at J; junction bases unmatched: 10. Germline assignment: CDR1 MDHEN and CDR2 SYDVKM. The length of the CDR3 is 14 residues.

V gene TRBV10-2 combines with J gene TRBJ1-1; 8 bases are a match to TRBD1. Trimming removed 6 bases from V and 11 bases from J; junction bases left unmatched: 11. The germline V gene encodes CDR1 WSHSY and CDR2 SAAADI. CDR3 length: 13 amino acids. CDR3 nucleotides: TGCGCCAGCAGCCCCGGGACAGGTGGTACGGCTTTCTTT. It is translated as CASSPGTGGTAFF.